A selection of T cell receptor beta chains follows, all from one sample in a study of blood T cell repertoires in COVID-19. TCRdb keeps only in-frame clones here, not all; method: immunoSEQ multiplex PCR. This repertoire shows 350,000 to 400,000 clones, 70% to 90% found once; its top ten account for roughly 1.2%. Input material: PBMCs or T cells enriched from blood (not recorded which). These receptors were obtained from a woman in her late teens or twenties who had recovered from COVID-19. CDR3s include the opening cysteine and the closing phenylalanine or tryptophan. Each record gives: D gene, clone size, J gene, V gene, CDR3 DNA, CDR3 protein. The D gene is left open where the match is weak. Part of the rows lack a size; the others show once, few, many or a class for expanded clones.

D: TRBD1
size: NA
J: TRBJ1-1
V: TRBV19
DNA: TGTGCCAGTAGTATCAACAGGGGGCCCACTGAAGCTTTCTTT
CDR3: CASSINRGPTEAFF

D: NA
size: once
J: TRBJ1-3
V: TRBV7-2
DNA: TGTGCCAGCAGCCTCCTACAGGGAGCTGGAAACACCATATATTTT
CDR3: CASSLLQGAGNTIYF

D: NA
size: NA
J: TRBJ2-1
V: TRBV18
DNA: TGTGCCAGCTCACTAACCTACAATGAGCAGTTCTTC
CDR3: CASSLTYNEQFF

D: TRBD1
size: NA
J: TRBJ1-1
V: TRBV9
DNA: TGTGCCACATCGGGACAGCCGAACACTGAAGCTTTCTTT
CDR3: CATSGQPNTEAFF

D: TRBD1
size: NA
J: TRBJ2-2
V: TRBV9
DNA: TGTGCCAGCAGCGTAGCTTCAGGGGGCGACACCGGGGAGCTGTTTTTT
CDR3: CASSVASGGDTGELFF

D: TRBD1
size: NA
J: TRBJ1-1
V: TRBV7-2
DNA: TGTGCCAGCAGCTTACTCGCAGGGGGCATCACTGAAGCTTTCTTT
CDR3: CASSLLAGGITEAFF

D: TRBD1
size: NA
J: TRBJ2-2
V: TRBV3-1/TRBV3-2
DNA: TGTGCCAGCAGCCAAGAAGACAGGGGGCATGGCGGGGAGCTGTTTTTT
CDR3: CASSQEDRGHGGELFF

D: NA
size: NA
J: TRBJ1-2
V: TRBV2
DNA: TGTGCCAGCAGTGAAACGTTCGGCCTAGGATGGAATGGCTACACCTTC
CDR3: CASSETFGLGWNGYTF

D: TRBD1
size: NA
J: TRBJ2-7
V: TRBV30
DNA: TGTGCCTGGAGCGTCTTCCGGGACAGGAGCTCCTACGAGCAGTACTTC
CDR3: CAWSVFRDRSSYEQYF

D: TRBD1
size: NA
J: TRBJ2-7
V: TRBV29-1
DNA: TGCAGCGTTGAAATGGGGGAATTCGGGACAGGATCGGGCTACGAGCAGTACTTC
CDR3: CSVEMGEFGTGSGYEQYF

D: NA
size: NA
J: TRBJ2-7
V: TRBV18
DNA: TGTGCCAGCTCACCGGGGCGCTACGAGCAGTACTTC
CDR3: CASSPGRYEQYF

D: NA
size: NA
J: TRBJ1-2
V: TRBV5-1
DNA: TGCGCCAGCAGCTTCTCAGGGAATGGCTACACCTTC
CDR3: CASSFSGNGYTF

D: TRBD1
size: NA
J: TRBJ1-2
V: TRBV15
DNA: TGTGCCACCAGCAGAGGACAGGGGGCATTTAGTGGCTACACCTTC
CDR3: CATSRGQGAFSGYTF

D: NA
size: NA
J: TRBJ1-5
V: TRBV19
DNA: TGTGCCAGTAGCCGCCCGGGGGTGAGGCAGCCCCAGCATTTT
CDR3: CASSRPGVRQPQHF

D: TRBD2
size: NA
J: TRBJ2-5
V: TRBV4-1
DNA: TGCGCCAGCAGCCAGGTAGCGGGCGCGCCTCAAGAGACCCAGTACTTC
CDR3: CASSQVAGAPQETQYF

D: NA
size: NA
J: TRBJ1-4
V: TRBV19
DNA: TGTGCCAGTAGTCCTACAGGGTGGACTAATGAAAAACTGTTTTTT
CDR3: CASSPTGWTNEKLFF

D: TRBD1
size: NA
J: TRBJ1-3
V: TRBV29-1
DNA: TGCAGCGCTACAGGGGCCTCTGGAAACACCATATATTTT
CDR3: CSATGASGNTIYF

D: NA
size: NA
J: TRBJ2-2
V: TRBV7-3
DNA: TGTGCCAGCAGCTTAGAGCCTACAGGGATCGGGGAGCTGTTTTTT
CDR3: CASSLEPTGIGELFF

D: NA
size: NA
J: TRBJ1-1
V: TRBV25-1
DNA: TGTGCCAGCAGTGACGACATCAACACTGAAGCTTTCTTT
CDR3: CASSDDINTEAFF

D: NA
size: NA
J: TRBJ2-7
V: TRBV28
DNA: TGTGCCAGCAGCTTGGAGGGGCCGAGCTCCTACGAGCAGTACTTC
CDR3: CASSLEGPSSYEQYF

D: TRBD1
size: NA
J: TRBJ2-7
V: TRBV5-4
DNA: TGTGCCAGCAGCTACCGGGACAGGGGGCTTGATGAGCAGTACTTC
CDR3: CASSYRDRGLDEQYF

D: NA
size: NA
J: TRBJ1-4
V: TRBV5-1
DNA: TGCGCCAGCACTTTCCGGAGGGGCAATGAAAAACTGTTTTTT
CDR3: CASTFRRGNEKLFF

D: TRBD1
size: NA
J: TRBJ1-5
V: TRBV6-5
DNA: TGTGCCAGCAGTCCATGGACAGGGGGGGATCAGCCCCAGCATTTT
CDR3: CASSPWTGGDQPQHF

D: NA
size: NA
J: TRBJ1-4
V: TRBV30
DNA: TGTGCCTGGGGGGTTGGGGGCTCCGAGTCTGAAAAACTGTTTTTT
CDR3: CAWGVGGSESEKLFF

D: NA
size: NA
J: TRBJ2-2
V: TRBV3-1/TRBV3-2
DNA: TGTGCCAGCAGCTCGGGACAGAACACCGGGGAGCTGTTTTTT
CDR3: CASSSGQNTGELFF

D: TRBD1
size: NA
J: TRBJ1-2
V: TRBV5-6
DNA: TGTGCCAGCAGCTTGAAGACAGGGAACTATGGCTACACCTTC
CDR3: CASSLKTGNYGYTF

D: TRBD1
size: once
J: TRBJ1-2
V: TRBV6-1
DNA: TGTGCCAGCAGTGAAGCCAGGGGGAACTATGGCTACACCTTC
CDR3: CASSEARGNYGYTF

D: TRBD1
size: NA
J: TRBJ2-2
V: TRBV10-3
DNA: TGTGCCATCAGACAAAGGGACAGGGGGAATCATTGGAGCACCGGGGAGCTGTTTTTT
CDR3: CAIRQRDRGNHWSTGELFF

D: NA
size: once
J: TRBJ1-2
V: TRBV3-1/TRBV3-2
DNA: TGTGCCAGCAGCCAAGTCATTGAATGGGAGGGAGACTATGGCTACACCTTC
CDR3: CASSQVIEWEGDYGYTF

D: NA
size: NA
J: TRBJ2-7
V: TRBV18
DNA: TGTGCCAGCTCACAGGAAGGGCGGAGGGAGCAGTACTTC
CDR3: CASSQEGRREQYF

D: NA
size: NA
J: TRBJ1-5
V: TRBV12-3/TRBV12-4
DNA: TGTGCCAGCAAAAATCATAATCAGCCCCAGCATTTT
CDR3: CASKNHNQPQHF

D: NA
size: NA
J: TRBJ1-2
V: TRBV6-5
DNA: TGTGCCAGCAGTTACCCCCAGGGAGGACCCAACTATGGCTACACCTTC
CDR3: CASSYPQGGPNYGYTF

D: NA
size: NA
J: TRBJ1-2
V: TRBV6-5
DNA: TGTGCCAGCAGAAGGACAGAGAACTATGGCTACACCTTC
CDR3: CASRRTENYGYTF

D: TRBD1
size: NA
J: TRBJ1-2
V: TRBV30
DNA: TGTGCCTGGAGTGAGACAGGGTTGGCTGGCTACACCTTC
CDR3: CAWSETGLAGYTF

D: TRBD1
size: NA
J: TRBJ1-2
V: TRBV4-3
DNA: TGCGCCAGCAGCCAAGCCAAAGTAGGGGACAGGGGGGCCTATGGCTACACCTTC
CDR3: CASSQAKVGDRGAYGYTF